Sequencing of this T cell receptor beta chain was carried out in a study of regulatory T cells in long-lasting Graves disease. As for the study in general: By definition, persistent Graves' disease involved antithyroid drugs for over 5 years alongside positive TSH receptor antibodies.

Building the TCR beta libraries relied on iRepertoire HTBI primers, and CDR3 regions underwent Arm-PCR. One entry per CDR3 protein, called by TCRdb with MiXCR from the multiplex PCR reads. This sample has nearly 350,000 distinct CDR3 sequences, with about 20% found just once. Time point here: persistent/refractory GD, antithyroid drugs over 5 years with positive TRAb. From RNA extracted from PBMCs, the TCR library was made. In this sample, this clonotype turned up many times. What it recognizes is unknown. Study findings and constraints: Persistent patients shared more public clonotypes (approximately 2,500) than new patients (approximately 1,000).

The TCR comes from a female donor with Graves disease. Sample: peripheral blood mononuclear cells (PBMCs), taken when the disease was refractory, from a patient treated with antithyroid drugs.

In DNA form, the CDR3 reads TGTGCCAGCAGTGAAGAGTATAGCAATCAGCCCCAGCATTTT. It encodes CASSEEYSNQPQHF. The V call is TRBV2, the J call TRBJ1-5, with D uncertain. Germline loops: CDR1 SNHLY, CDR2 FYNNEI. Trimming took 1 base from V and 0 from J, leaving 4 bases between them. CDR3 length: 14 residues.